Listed below are T cell receptor beta chains from one sample, sequenced in a study of identical twins. In TCRdb, the 5' RACE reads were re-called with MiXCR into one record per CDR3 protein. The table shows a few hundred thousand distinct CDR3 sequences, with 20% to 25% occurring only once. The sample also formed part of further work on T cells expressing NK-cell markers.

The sequenced sample consisted of CD4+ T cells sorted from blood. The receptors were gathered from a woman aged 18-30 years in good health. Both conserved end residues are part of each CDR3. A D gene is named only where the DNA matches it firmly. Clone size is stated in some rows and not others, as once, few, many or a class when expanded.

v_call	d_call	j_call	clone_size	cdr3_length	cdr3_nt	cdr3_aa
TRBV20-1	TRBD1	TRBJ2-1	few	15	TGCAGTGCTAGAGTGACAGGGAGCTCCTACAATGAGCAGTTCTTC	CSARVTGSSYNEQFF
TRBV12-3/TRBV12-4	TRBD2	TRBJ2-7	few	14	TGTGCCAGCAGCGTTAATAGCGGGGCCTACGAGCAGTACTTC	CASSVNSGAYEQYF
TRBV5-1	TRBD1	TRBJ1-1	few	15	TGCGCCAGCAGCTCCCGGACAGGGACGAACACTGAAGCTTTCTTT	CASSSRTGTNTEAFF
TRBV3-1	-	TRBJ1-6	many	14	TGTGCCAGCAGCCAAGTCAGCTTTGGGTCACCCCTCCACTTT	CASSQVSFGSPLHF
TRBV7-9	-	TRBJ2-7	many	12	TGTGCCAGCAGCGTTTTGCGATACGAGCAGTACTTC	CASSVLRYEQYF
TRBV7-2	-	TRBJ2-3	-	16	TGTGCCAGCAGCTTAGCGATCAGCGGCTCCACAGATACGCAGTATTTT	CASSLAISGSTDTQYF
TRBV20-1	TRBD1	TRBJ1-6	few	14	TGCAGTGCTGGCCGGACAGGCCGGGTTTCACCCCTCCACTTT	CSAGRTGRVSPLHF
TRBV15	-	TRBJ2-1	-	19	TGTGCCACCAGCAGAGATTGGTTGACAGCGAGAAGTGCCTACAATGAGCAGTTCTTC	CATSRDWLTARSAYNEQFF
TRBV11-2	-	TRBJ1-2	-	14	TGTGCCAGCAGCTTAGGACAGGACCACTATGGCTACACCTTC	CASSLGQDHYGYTF
TRBV12-3/TRBV12-4	-	TRBJ2-4	-	14	TGTGCCAGCGGGTGGCGGAGAGCCAAAAACATTCAGTACTTC	CASGWRRAKNIQYF
TRBV10-3	TRBD1	TRBJ2-2	-	14	TGTGCCATCAGGGGACAGGCGCTCACCGGGGAGCTGTTTTTT	CAIRGQALTGELFF
TRBV5-5	TRBD1	TRBJ2-7	-	16	TGTGCCAGCAGCTTGGTCTGGGACAGGGTCGCCTACGAGCAGTACTTC	CASSLVWDRVAYEQYF
TRBV5-6	-	TRBJ2-2	-	17	TGTGCCAGCAGCTCTATGACGTTCCTTCGGGACGCCGGGGAGCTGTTTTTT	CASSSMTFLRDAGELFF
TRBV12-3/TRBV12-4	-	TRBJ2-4	-	14	TGTGCCAGCAGTTTATTGATGGGGAAGGGCATTCAGTACTTC	CASSLLMGKGIQYF
TRBV11-1	-	TRBJ2-3	-	19	TGTGCCAGCAGCTTAGAAGTTTACCGAAGCTCGCACGGGCCAGATACGCAGTATTTT	CASSLEVYRSSHGPDTQYF
TRBV20-1	-	TRBJ2-1	-	13	TGCAGTGCTAGAGGTGGCTGGAACAATGAGCAGTTCTTC	CSARGGWNNEQFF
TRBV12-3/TRBV12-4	-	TRBJ1-1	few	13	TGTGCCAGCAGGAATCAGGGGAACACTGAAGCTTTCTTT	CASRNQGNTEAFF
TRBV7-8	-	TRBJ1-5	-	13	TGTGCCAGCAGCTTAGAGCGGCGTCAGCCCCAGCATTTT	CASSLERRQPQHF
TRBV7-2	-	TRBJ2-7	few	13	TGTGCCAGCAGCTTTACTCGCCCCCACGAGCAGTACTTC	CASSFTRPHEQYF
TRBV10-3	TRBD2	TRBJ2-7	few	15	TGTGCCATCAGCGGACTAGCGGGAAACTCCTACGAGCAGTACTTC	CAISGLAGNSYEQYF
TRBV12-3/TRBV12-4	TRBD1	TRBJ2-3	-	14	TGTGCCAGCAGTTTCCAGGGGGCGACGGATACGCAGTATTTT	CASSFQGATDTQYF
TRBV7-9	-	TRBJ2-4	-	15	TGTGCCAGCACCCCTATGGGGCTAGCCAAAAACATTCAGTACTTC	CASTPMGLAKNIQYF
TRBV4-3	TRBD1	TRBJ2-7	-	16	TGCGCCAGCAGCCGAGGGGCTGGGACAGGTTCCTACGAGCAGTACTTC	CASSRGAGTGSYEQYF
TRBV15	-	TRBJ1-1	few	14	TGTGCCACCAGCAGATTTGCAGGGTCCTTTGAAGCTTTCTTT	CATSRFAGSFEAFF
TRBV7-9	-	TRBJ1-2	-	13	TGTGCCAGCAGCCCCGGAAGGGCTGGTGGCTACACCTTC	CASSPGRAGGYTF
TRBV4-3	-	TRBJ2-7	few	13	TGCGCCAGCAGCCAACGGGGGCGGAGCGAGCAGTACTTC	CASSQRGRSEQYF
TRBV11-3	-	TRBJ2-3	once	14	TGTGCCAGCAGTCGGGGTAGCGCCACAGATACGCAGTATTTT	CASSRGSATDTQYF
TRBV2	TRBD1	TRBJ2-7	few	12	TGTGCCAGCAGACAGGGGAACTACGAGCAGTACTTC	CASRQGNYEQYF
TRBV20-1	TRBD2	TRBJ2-5	-	15	TGCAGTGCTAGAATGCGTGCGGGAGGATCAGAGACCCAGTACTTC	CSARMRAGGSETQYF
TRBV7-9	TRBD1	TRBJ1-1	-	14	TGTGCCAGCAGCTCCGGGACAGGGGGCGCGTCGGCTTTCTTT	CASSSGTGGASAFF
TRBV5-4	-	TRBJ2-6	-	14	TGTGCCAGCAGCCATTACCAGGGGGCCAACGTCCTGACTTTC	CASSHYQGANVLTF
TRBV7-8	TRBD1	TRBJ2-1	few	14	TGTGCCAGCAGAACAGGGGCGCTATACAATGAGCAGTTCTTC	CASRTGALYNEQFF
TRBV10-2	TRBD2	TRBJ2-1	few	16	TGCGCCAGCAGGGGGACTAGCGGGAGGGCGAGGAATGAGCAGTTCTTC	CASRGTSGRARNEQFF
TRBV3-1	-	TRBJ1-2	-	18	TGTGCCAGCAGCCAAGATTTTTCCCCGGGTCTTCTATACTATGGCTACACCTTC	CASSQDFSPGLLYYGYTF
TRBV10-3	TRBD1	TRBJ2-5	-	17	TGTGCCACCGATACCAACGGTCGGCAGGGGGCACGGGAGACCCAGTACTTC	CATDTNGRQGARETQYF
TRBV20-1	TRBD2	TRBJ2-1	once	16	TGCAGTGCTAGAGACCCACTAGCGGGGGGATCCAATGAGCAGTTCTTC	CSARDPLAGGSNEQFF
TRBV12-3/TRBV12-4	-	TRBJ1-1	-	13	TGTGCCAGCAGCACCGACCCGAACACTGAAGCTTTCTTT	CASSTDPNTEAFF
TRBV10-3	TRBD1	TRBJ1-5	-	17	TGTGCCATCAGTCCGGGACAGGGGCCTTATAGCAATCAGCCCCAGCATTTT	CAISPGQGPYSNQPQHF
TRBV15	-	TRBJ2-6	-	14	TGTGCCACCCTCGACATCTCTGGGGCCAACGTCCTGACTTTC	CATLDISGANVLTF
TRBV6-6	-	TRBJ2-3	-	13	TGTGCCAGCAGTTTTGGCGGGATAGATACGCAGTATTTT	CASSFGGIDTQYF
TRBV3-1	-	TRBJ2-7	few	12	TGTGCCAGCAGCCAGCCGGGCTACGAGCAGTACTTC	CASSQPGYEQYF
TRBV20-1	-	TRBJ2-1	few	15	TGCAGTGCTAGAGATTTGAGGGCGAGGGACAATGAGCAGTTCTTC	CSARDLRARDNEQFF
TRBV10-3	-	TRBJ2-7	many	14	TGTGCCATCAGTGGGGATACAGGGTTCTACGAGCAGTACTTC	CAISGDTGFYEQYF
TRBV27	TRBD1	TRBJ2-7	-	14	TGTGCCAGCACCACAGACAGGGAAGCCTACGAGCAGTACTTC	CASTTDREAYEQYF
TRBV24-1	TRBD2	TRBJ2-2	few	15	TGTGCCACCAGTGATCCCGCTAGCGGGGCCGGGGAGCTGTTTTTT	CATSDPASGAGELFF
TRBV3-1	TRBD2	TRBJ2-1	-	14	TGTGCCAGCAGCCAAGATATAGCGGGGGGAGAGCAGTTCTTC	CASSQDIAGGEQFF
TRBV12-3/TRBV12-4	-	TRBJ2-2	-	15	TGTGCCAGCAGTTTGCAGGGGCCAAGCACCGGGGAGCTGTTTTTT	CASSLQGPSTGELFF
TRBV7-2	TRBD1	TRBJ1-3	-	15	TGTGCCAGCAGCGTTGGGGGGACAGCTGGAAACACCATATATTTT	CASSVGGTAGNTIYF
TRBV6-4	TRBD2	TRBJ2-3	many	21	TGTGCCAGCAAAAGGACGCACGGGACTAGCGGGAAGAGCTACAGCACAGATACGCAGTATTTT	CASKRTHGTSGKSYSTDTQYF
TRBV15	-	TRBJ2-7	-	12	TGTGCCACCAGCCGAAGATCCTACGAGCAGTACTTC	CATSRRSYEQYF
TRBV20-1	TRBD2	TRBJ2-7	few	15	TGCAGTGCAGGGGGGGTAGCGGGGATAACAGACGAGCAGTACTTC	CSAGGVAGITDEQYF
TRBV19	-	TRBJ1-2	-	13	TGTGCCAGTAATTCGGGTCGAGCCTATGGCTACACCTTC	CASNSGRAYGYTF
TRBV6-6	-	TRBJ2-5	-	13	TGTGCCATAGGAGGGGGGGCCCAAGAGACCCAGTACTTC	CAIGGGAQETQYF
TRBV4-3	TRBD2	TRBJ2-7	few	19	TGCGCCAGCAGCCAGAAGTTGGGACTAGCGGGAGCCTCCCCCTACGAGCAGTACTTC	CASSQKLGLAGASPYEQYF
TRBV7-2	-	TRBJ2-2	-	15	TGTGCCAGCAACCGAGGCCGCTTGAACACCGGGGAGCTGTTTTTT	CASNRGRLNTGELFF
TRBV5-1	-	TRBJ2-1	few	14	TGCGCCAGTTCCAAGGGGGAGGACCATGATGAGCAGTTCTTC	CASSKGEDHDEQFF
TRBV6-5	TRBD2	TRBJ2-3	few	16	TGTGCCAGCAGTGTACTAGCGGGAGCTAGCACAGATACGCAGTATTTT	CASSVLAGASTDTQYF
TRBV7-3	-	TRBJ1-6	-	13	TGTGCCAGCAGCTCTTGGTTGGGGTCACCCCTCCACTTT	CASSSWLGSPLHF
TRBV19	-	TRBJ1-3	-	15	TGTGCCACATGGACAGCTCGTAGTCCTAGAAACACCATATATTTT	CATWTARSPRNTIYF
TRBV6-1	TRBD2	TRBJ2-1	few	16	TGTGCCAGCAGTCGGACTAGCGGGAGAGGTCACAATGAGCAGTTCTTC	CASSRTSGRGHNEQFF